The 27 T cell receptor beta chains given below trace back to one sample, sequenced in a study of T cells after yellow fever vaccination. One entry per CDR3 protein, called by TCRdb with MiXCR from the 5' RACE reads. The sample lists 150,000 to 200,000 distinct CDR3 sequences; roughly 8.8% were seen once. The specimen comprised CD8+ T cells sorted from PBMCs, sampled 45 days after the yellow fever booster vaccination. These receptors were obtained from a young man who received the YFV17D yellow fever vaccine.

This clonotype was recorded a few times. The chain combines TRBV6-2 or TRBV6-3 with TRBJ2-1, with 9 bases identical to TRBD2. The trim removed 4 bases at V and 2 bases at J, leaving 6 bases unmatched. The CDR3 runs 16 residues. Germline V CDR1 and CDR2: MNHEY, SVGEGT. As DNA, the CDR3 is TGTGCCAGCAGTTCGACACTAGCGGGTCCCTACAATGAGCAGTTCTTC. It yields the protein CASSSTLAGPYNEQFF.

This clonotype was counted a few times. The chain recombines TRBV9 with TRBJ2-3; the D gene is possibly TRBD2 (5 bases). V lost 3 bases to trimming and J lost 1 base, with 18 bases between them. Germline V gives CDR1 SGDLS, CDR2 YYNGEE. The length of the CDR3 is 17 residues. The CDR3 is CASSEEGGVPRTDTQYF. The DNA of the CDR3 is TGTGCCAGCAGCGAGGAAGGAGGTGTACCTCGCACAGATACGCAGTATTTT.

The genes are TRBV27 and TRBJ2-1; possibly TRBD1 for D (5 bases). Germline V CDR1 and CDR2: MNHEY, SMNVEV (reference sequence). The ends were cut back, 5 bases at V and 7 bases at J, with 21 bases in the middle. This CDR3 region has 16 residues. The CDR3 DNA reads TGTGCCAGCAGTCCGCCGACAGCCTCACCAAGGAATGAGCAGTTCTTC. Protein product: CASSPPTASPRNEQFF.

This clonotype occurred a few times. The chain has TRBV9 and TRBJ2-1; D gene ambiguous. CDR1 and CDR2 from the germline V gene are SGDLS and YYNGEE. Trimming shortened V by 0 bases and J by 7 bases, and 11 bases separated the two germline ends. The CDR3 spans 14 residues. The CDR3 nucleotides are TGTGCCAGCAGCGTAGAAGGTTACGGTAATGAGCAGTTCTTC. This translates into CASSVEGYGNEQFF.

In its sample, this clonotype was seen a few times. This chain uses TRBV7-9 with TRBJ1-2, with 8 bases lining up with TRBD1. The J segment lost 4 bases and the V segment lost 7 bases, leaving 11 bases of the junction unmatched. The CDR3 consists of 15 residues. Germline V gives CDR1 SEHNR, CDR2 FQNEAQ (reference sequence). The CDR3 nucleotides are TGTGCCAGCATAGACTCCGGGACAGGACTCTATGGCTACACCTTC. Translation gives CASIDSGTGLYGYTF. Full variable domain (outside the CDR3, taken from reference TRBV7-9 and TRBJ1-2): DTGVSQNPRHKITKRGQNVTFRCDPISEHNRLYWYRQTLGQGPEFLTYFQNEAQLEKSRLLSDRFSAERPKGSFSTLEIQRTEQGDSAMYLCASIDSGTGLYGYTFGSGTRLTVV.

This clonotype was picked up a small number of times. This chain uses TRBV7-9 with TRBJ2-3, with 9 bases fitting TRBD1. Per germline, CDR1 SEHNR and CDR2 FQNEAQ (reference sequence). The CDR3 totals 16 residues. V was pared by 8 bases and J by 3 bases, with 12 bases of the junction left unmatched. The CDR3 nucleotides read TGTGCCAGCTCAGCTCCGGGACAGGGAATTACAGATACGCAGTATTTT. Encoded protein: CASSAPGQGITDTQYF.

Only a few counts were recorded for this clonotype. V is TRBV19 and J is TRBJ2-2; TRBD2 is a possible D gene (6 bases). V lost 6 bases, J lost 4 bases, and 12 bases lay in between. The germline V gene encodes CDR1 LNHDA and CDR2 SQIVND (reference sequence). This CDR3 comprises 14 residues. The CDR3 DNA reads TGTGCCAGTAGCCCGGGACTGGGCACCGGGGAGCTGTTTTTT. Amino acids: CASSPGLGTGELFF.

The rearrangement joins TRBV12-3 or TRBV12-4 to TRBJ1-5; TRBD1 might be the D (6 bases). Trimming stripped 2 bases from V and 6 bases from J, with 14 bases between. CDR3 length: 15 residues. CDR3: CASSLSEQGLQPQHF. CDR3 in DNA: TGTGCCAGCAGTTTAAGTGAACAGGGACTTCAGCCCCAGCATTTT.

This clonotype came up a few times. The chain is built from TRBV5-1 and TRBJ2-2; D could derive from TRBD1 or TRBD2 (6 bases each). V lost 4 bases and J lost 2, with 12 bases in between. Germline CDR1 reads SGHRS; CDR2 reads YFSETQ. This CDR3 has 15 residues. In DNA form, the CDR3 reads TGCGCCAGCAGCGGCGGGACATCAAACACCGGGGAGCTGTTTTTT. Amino acids: CASSGGTSNTGELFF.

A few counts support this clonotype. The chain uses TRBV7-9 and TRBJ2-5; the match to TRBD1 covers 7 bases. Germline assignment: CDR1 SEHNR and CDR2 FQNEAQ (reference sequence). CDR3 size: 15 residues. The V and J ends lost 5 bases and 4 bases, in that order; junction bases with no gene match: 10. CDR3 residues: CASSPRQGLPETQYF. In DNA form, the CDR3 reads TGTGCCAGCAGCCCTCGACAGGGCTTACCAGAGACCCAGTACTTC.

This clonotype appeared a few times. The chain links TRBV30 to TRBJ2-7; D remains ambiguous. Per the germline V gene, CDR1 is GTSNPN and CDR2 is SVGIG (reference sequence). Trimming took 1 base from V and 0 from J, leaving 7 bases between them. The CDR3 is 13 residues long. CDR3 nucleotides: TGTGCCTGGAGTGAGGACGTCTCCTACGAGCAGTACTTC. Encoded protein: CAWSEDVSYEQYF.

The chain has TRBV6-2 or TRBV6-3 and TRBJ2-7; D possibly uses TRBD1 or TRBD2 (5 bases each). V dropped 1 base and J dropped 5 bases, with 9 bases sitting between them. Looked up from germline, CDR1 is MNHEY and CDR2 is SVGEGT. The CDR3 has 13 amino acids. Here the CDR3 DNA reads TGTGCCAGCAGTTACTACGGGACCCACGAGCAGTACGTC. Translating it yields CASSYYGTHEQYV.

Only a few counts were recorded for this clonotype. The V and J genes are TRBV7-2 and TRBJ1-5; D remains ambiguous. The length of the CDR3 is 13 residues. The germline V gene encodes CDR1 SGHTA and CDR2 FQGNSA. V was pared by 4 bases and J by 1 base, with 5 bases between. The CDR3 loop reads CASSYRSNQPQHF. For the CDR3, the DNA is TGTGCCAGCAGCTATCGGAGCAATCAGCCCCAGCATTTT.

This clonotype was recorded many times. The J gene is TRBJ1-2, the V gene TRBV20-1; 7 bases map to TRBD1. Trimming cost V 0 bases and J 4 bases; bases outside gene matches: 5. This CDR3 has 14 residues. The germline V gene has CDR1 DFQATT and CDR2 SNEGSKA (reference sequence). CDR3 region: CSARETDRTYGYTF. CDR3 coding DNA: TGCAGTGCTAGAGAAACGGACAGGACCTATGGCTACACCTTC.

In its sample, this clonotype was seen a few times. The rearrangement links TRBV15 to TRBJ1-5; D is uncertain. Germline V gene sequence: CDR1 LNHNV, CDR2 YYDKDF (reference sequence). The ends were cut back, 0 bases at V and 4 bases at J, with 10 bases in the middle. There are 15 residues in the CDR3. The CDR3 reads CATSRDRGRNQPQHF. For the CDR3, the DNA is TGTGCCACCAGCAGAGACCGAGGGCGGAATCAGCCCCAGCATTTT.

J is TRBJ2-1 and V is TRBV6-2 or TRBV6-3; D perhaps matches TRBD2 (6 bases). The CDR3 length is 16 residues. Germline V gives CDR1 MNHEY, CDR2 SVGEGT. V was clipped by 6 bases and J by 0 bases, with 15 bases between them. CDR3 residues: CASSLSRGSSYNEQFF. The CDR3 DNA reads TGTGCCAGCAGCCTATCACGGGGGAGCTCCTACAATGAGCAGTTCTTC.

A few counts support this clonotype. The rearrangement uses TRBV27 and TRBJ2-5; maybe TRBD2 (5 bases). This CDR3 spans 15 amino acids. The germline V gene has CDR1 MNHEY and CDR2 SMNVEV (reference sequence). Deletions cut 6 bases from V and 5 bases from J, with 19 bases between. CDR3: CASSISPGRRETQYF. Written as DNA, the CDR3 is TGTGCCAGCAGCATCTCTCCGGGAAGGCGGGAGACCCAGTACTTC.

V and J are TRBV9 and TRBJ2-1, with D unclear. CDR3 size: 16 residues. Germline CDR1 and CDR2: SGDLS and YYNGEE. V was trimmed by 0 bases and J by 0 bases, leaving 10 bases between them. The CDR3 bases are TGTGCCAGCAGCGTAGGAGGCTCCCGCTCCTACAATGAGCAGTTCTTC. Translating it yields CASSVGGSRSYNEQFF.

On this clonotype: At one of its ends the junction is not consistent with the germline gene, which may arise from a read error. The V gene is TRBV5-6, the J gene TRBJ2-5; 11 bases align to TRBD2. This CDR3 has 15 residues. Germline V gene sequence: CDR1 SGHDT, CDR2 YYEEEE. The DNA of the CDR3 is TGTGCCAGCAGCCAGGGGACTAGCGGTAAAGAGACCCGGTACTTC. It translates to CASSQGTSGKETRYF.

This clonotype has more than one count but fewer than ten. V usage is TRBV7-9 and J usage is TRBJ2-3; 8 positions agree with TRBD2. CDR1 and CDR2 from the germline V gene are SEHNR and FQNEAQ (reference sequence). This CDR3 region has 16 residues. V lost 3 bases, J lost 1 base, and 6 bases stayed unmatched. The CDR3 loop reads CASSFELADRTDTQYF. The CDR3 DNA is TGTGCCAGCAGCTTCGAACTAGCGGACCGCACAGATACGCAGTATTTT.

The chain recombines TRBV4-3 with TRBJ2-1, with a tentative D call TRBD2 (6 bases). Germline CDR1 and CDR2: LGHNA and YSLEER. Trimming stripped 0 bases from V and 12 bases from J, with 12 bases between. The CDR3 has 13 amino acids. Written as DNA, the CDR3 is TGCGCCAGCAGCCAAGATACGGGGGTGGGGCAGTTCTTC. It translates to CASSQDTGVGQFF.

This clonotype was seen ten or more times. The chain employs TRBV21-1 and TRBJ2-7. TRBV21-1 is a known pseudogene. This CDR3 contains 13 residues. For the CDR3, the DNA is TGTGCCAGCAGCAAGCGGACTCGATACGAGCAGTACGTC. Protein sequence: CASSKRTRYEQYV.

This clonotype came up a few times. The chain combines TRBV5-1 with TRBJ2-2, with 7 bases identical to TRBD2. CDR1 SGHRS and CDR2 YFSETQ come from the germline V gene. This CDR3 is built from 16 residues. J was trimmed by 5 bases and V by 1 base; bases with no gene match: 8. CDR3 DNA: TGCGCCAGCAGCTTGCCCCCCAGCGGGGTTACCGGGGAGCTGTTTTTT. Its protein product is CASSLPPSGVTGELFF.

This clonotype was seen a few times. V usage is TRBV14 and J usage is TRBJ1-1; D may be TRBD1 (5 bases). This CDR3 has 15 amino acids. Germline V CDR1 and CDR2: SGHDN, FVKESK. Trimming stripped 1 base from V and 5 bases from J, with 14 bases between. CDR3 DNA: TGTGCCAGCAGCCAAGTTGATTTGGGGGGGACTGAAGCTTTCTTT. Protein product: CASSQVDLGGTEAFF.

The genes are TRBV9 and TRBJ2-7; D may be TRBD1 (6 bases). Germline CDR1 reads SGDLS; CDR2 reads YYNGEE. This CDR3 has 14 amino acids. V lost 1 base and J lost 2, with 10 bases in between. CDR3: CASSVRDTTYEQYF. In DNA, the CDR3 is TGTGCCAGCAGCGTAAGGGACACCACCTACGAGCAGTACTTC.

This chain links TRBV9 with TRBJ2-2; TRBD1 matches at 7 bases. V shed 0 bases, J shed 3 bases, and the junction held 5 bases outside the gene matches. The germline gives CDR1 SGDLS, CDR2 YYNGEE. This CDR3 has 16 amino acids. CDR3: CASSVDGQGDTGELFF. The DNA of the CDR3 is TGTGCCAGCAGCGTAGACGGGCAGGGGGACACCGGGGAGCTGTTTTTT.

This clonotype was picked up a small number of times. The V call is TRBV4-1, the J call TRBJ2-7; TRBD1 might be the D (5 bases). This CDR3 is built from 17 residues. Trimming left V 1 base short and J 0 bases short, with 16 bases between. In germline, CDR1 is MGHRA, CDR2 YSYEKL. The CDR3 sequence is CASSQVVGQGSSYEQYF. The CDR3 nucleotides are TGCGCCAGCAGCCAAGTGGTAGGGCAGGGAAGCTCCTACGAGCAGTACTTC.